This TCR beta chain was identified in a study of OX40 agonist ivuxolimab in advanced cancers. Whole-study context: A mean age of roughly 60 years, range about 20 to 90, was recorded, and 82.7% were male.

As regards this clone: The antigen is not known.

TCRdb's table, derived via immunoSEQ multiplex PCR, lists solely in-frame clones and lacks some. The sample has 60,000 or so clones; roughly 89% are singletons. Whole-study results and caveats: Low normalized T-cell clonal expansion was additionally recorded for some nonresponders. More expanded clones were seen, on average, in CD8+ T cells than in CD4+. What antigens the expanded peripheral T cells recognized was never established.

The V end lost 7 bases, the J end lost 2 bases, and 8 bases lay between the germline ends. From germline, CDR1 is SQVTM and CDR2 ANQGSEA. CDR3 length: 11 residues. This sequence joins TRBV29-1 and TRBJ2-5; no clear D. The receptor's source is an adult with an advanced solid tumor such as melanoma, head and neck, liver or kidney cancer. The sample here was CD4+ or CD8+ T cells sorted from blood, taken in a trial of the OX40 agonist ivuxolimab. The CDR3 nucleotides are TGCAGCGGGTACACACAAGAGACCCAGTACTTC. Residues: CSGYTQETQYF.